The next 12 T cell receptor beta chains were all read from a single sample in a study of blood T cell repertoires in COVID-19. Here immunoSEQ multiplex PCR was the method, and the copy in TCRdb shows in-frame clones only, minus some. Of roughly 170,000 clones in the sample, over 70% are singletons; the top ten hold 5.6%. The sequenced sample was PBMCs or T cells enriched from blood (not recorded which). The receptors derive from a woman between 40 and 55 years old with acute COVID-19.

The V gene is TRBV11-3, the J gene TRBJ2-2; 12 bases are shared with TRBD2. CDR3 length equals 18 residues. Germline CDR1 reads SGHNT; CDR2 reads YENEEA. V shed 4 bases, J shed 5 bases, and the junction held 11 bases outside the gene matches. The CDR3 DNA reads TGTGCCAGCAGCTCACCGACTAGCGGGAGTCCCAGGACCGGGGAGCTGTTTTTT. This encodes CASSSPTSGSPRTGELFF.

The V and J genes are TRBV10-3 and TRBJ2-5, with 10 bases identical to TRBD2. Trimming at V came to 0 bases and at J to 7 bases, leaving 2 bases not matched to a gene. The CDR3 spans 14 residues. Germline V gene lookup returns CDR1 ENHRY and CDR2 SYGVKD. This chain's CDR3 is CAISESASGGTQYF. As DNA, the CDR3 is TGTGCCATCAGTGAGTCTGCTAGCGGGGGGACCCAGTACTTC.

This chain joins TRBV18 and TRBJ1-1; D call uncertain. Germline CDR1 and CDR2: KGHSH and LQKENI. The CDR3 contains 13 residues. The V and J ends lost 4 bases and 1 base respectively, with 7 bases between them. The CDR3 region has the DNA TGTGCCAGCTCACTCCAGCGGAACACTGAAGCTTTCTTT. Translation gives CASSLQRNTEAFF.

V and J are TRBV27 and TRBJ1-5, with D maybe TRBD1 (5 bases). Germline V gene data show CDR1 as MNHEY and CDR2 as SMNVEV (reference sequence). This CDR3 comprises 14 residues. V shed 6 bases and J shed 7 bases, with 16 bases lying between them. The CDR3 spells CASSGRGAGQPQHF. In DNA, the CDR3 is TGTGCCAGCAGCGGGAGAGGGGCAGGGCAGCCCCAGCATTTT.

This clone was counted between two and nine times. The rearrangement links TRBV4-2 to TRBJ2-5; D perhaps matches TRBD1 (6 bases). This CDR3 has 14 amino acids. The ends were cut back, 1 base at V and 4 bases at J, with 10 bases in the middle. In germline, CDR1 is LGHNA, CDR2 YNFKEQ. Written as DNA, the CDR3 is TGTGCCAGCAGCCAAGGGGGGCTGGGAGAGACCCAGTACTTC. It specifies CASSQGGLGETQYF.

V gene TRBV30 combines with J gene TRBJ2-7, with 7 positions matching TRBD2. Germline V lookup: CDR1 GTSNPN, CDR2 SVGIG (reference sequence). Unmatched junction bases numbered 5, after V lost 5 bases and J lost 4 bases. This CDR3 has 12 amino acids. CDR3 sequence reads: CAWGSGGYEQYF. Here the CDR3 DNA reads TGTGCCTGGGGATCGGGGGGTTACGAGCAGTACTTC.

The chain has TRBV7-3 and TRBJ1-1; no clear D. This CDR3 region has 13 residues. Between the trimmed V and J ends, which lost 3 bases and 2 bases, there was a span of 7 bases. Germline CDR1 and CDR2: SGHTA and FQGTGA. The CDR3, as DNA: TGTGCCAGCAGCTTGGAGGGAAACACTGAAGCTTTCTTT. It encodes CASSLEGNTEAFF. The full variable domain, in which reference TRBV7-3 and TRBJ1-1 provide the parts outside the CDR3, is GAGVSQTPSNKVTEKGKYVELRCDPISGHTALYWYRQSLGQGPEFLIYFQGTGAADDSGLPNDRFFAVRPEGSVSTLKIQRTERGDSAVYLCASSLEGNTEAFFGQGTRLTVV.

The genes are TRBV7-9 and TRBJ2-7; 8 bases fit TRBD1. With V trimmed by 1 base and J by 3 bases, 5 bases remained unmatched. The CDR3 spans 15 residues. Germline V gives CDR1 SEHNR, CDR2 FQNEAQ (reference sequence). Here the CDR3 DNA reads TGTGCCAGCAGCTTAGTAGGACAGGGTATCTACGAGCAGTACTTC. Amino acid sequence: CASSLVGQGIYEQYF.

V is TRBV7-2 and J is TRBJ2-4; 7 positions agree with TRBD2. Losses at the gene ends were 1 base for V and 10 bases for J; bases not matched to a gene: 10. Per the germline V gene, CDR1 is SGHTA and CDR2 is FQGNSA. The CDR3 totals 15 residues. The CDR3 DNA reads TGTGCCAGCAGCTTAGATCCGAGGGTGCGGGGGATTCAGTACTTC. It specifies CASSLDPRVRGIQYF.

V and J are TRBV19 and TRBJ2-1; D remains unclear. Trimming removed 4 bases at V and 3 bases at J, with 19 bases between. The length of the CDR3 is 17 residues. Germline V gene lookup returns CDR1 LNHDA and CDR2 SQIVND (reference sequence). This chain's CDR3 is CASSSRPTVRLYNEQFF. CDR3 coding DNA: TGTGCCAGTAGTAGCCGCCCTACAGTCCGGCTCTACAATGAGCAGTTCTTC.

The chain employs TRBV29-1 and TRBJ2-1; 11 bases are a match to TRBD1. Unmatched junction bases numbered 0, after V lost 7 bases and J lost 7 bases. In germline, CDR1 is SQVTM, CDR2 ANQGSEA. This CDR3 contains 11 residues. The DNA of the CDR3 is TGCAGCGGGGACAGGGGGAATGAGCAGTTCTTC. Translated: CSGDRGNEQFF.

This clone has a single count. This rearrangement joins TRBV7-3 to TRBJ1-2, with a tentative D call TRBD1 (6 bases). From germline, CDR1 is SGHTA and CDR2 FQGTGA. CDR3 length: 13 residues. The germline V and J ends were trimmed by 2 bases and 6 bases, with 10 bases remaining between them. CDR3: CASSLAGGDGYTF. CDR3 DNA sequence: TGTGCCAGCAGCTTAGCGGGGGGCGATGGCTACACCTTC.